Detailed here is one T cell receptor beta chain. This sample was taken from a study of cytomegalovirus exposure and HLA in healthy donors. In the study overall: It was reported in a later analysis that the 90 to 150 validation repertoires used the same platform as the approximately 600 first-cohort repertoires.

Sequencing used immunoSEQ multiplex PCR; TCRdb keeps in-frame clones, though not all of them. Here the sample spans some 70,000 clones, roughly 96% being singletons. Looked up from germline, CDR1 is KGHSH and CDR2 is LQKENI. The ends lost 3 bases at V and 7 bases at J; junction bases unmatched: 6. The length of the CDR3 is 14 residues. The validation cohort, a group of 90 to 150 subjects, included the donors and was separate from the roughly 670-subject first cohort. Sequencing was done on a sample of PBMCs. This sequence joins TRBV18 and TRBJ1-2, with 9 bases identical to TRBD1. The receptor comes from a man aged 18-30 years in good health and CMV-seronegative. The CDR3 region has the DNA TGTGCCAGCTCACCCGAAGGACAGGGGACTGGCTACACCTTC. This codes for CASSPEGQGTGYTF.